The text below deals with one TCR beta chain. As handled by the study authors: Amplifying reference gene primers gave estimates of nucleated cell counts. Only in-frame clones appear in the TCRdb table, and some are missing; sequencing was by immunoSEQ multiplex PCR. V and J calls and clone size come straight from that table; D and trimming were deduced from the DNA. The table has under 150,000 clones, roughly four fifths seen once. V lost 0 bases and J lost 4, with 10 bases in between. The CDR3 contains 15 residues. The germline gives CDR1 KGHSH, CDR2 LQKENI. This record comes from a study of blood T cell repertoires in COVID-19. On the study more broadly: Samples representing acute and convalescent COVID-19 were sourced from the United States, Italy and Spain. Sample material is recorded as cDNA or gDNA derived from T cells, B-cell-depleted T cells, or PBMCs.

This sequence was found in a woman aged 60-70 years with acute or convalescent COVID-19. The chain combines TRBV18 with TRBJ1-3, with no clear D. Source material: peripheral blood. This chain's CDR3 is CASSPPPDRGNTIYF. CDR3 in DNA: TGTGCCAGCTCACCACCGCCCGATAGAGGAAACACCATATATTTT.